Listed below are T cell receptor beta chains from one sample, sequenced in a study of T cell responses to AZD1222 COVID-19 vaccine. Generated by immunoSEQ multiplex PCR, the TCRdb table keeps only in-frame clones and is missing some. Among about 130,000 clones listed, over 90% were seen once. The sequencing used peripheral blood, collected on day 0 of AZD1222 vaccination. The receptor source for this set is an adult in good health. The CDR3 runs from the conserved cysteine through the conserved F or W. D genes are given only for firm matches. The size field is filled for only some rows; it gives once, few, many or a size class.

d_gene	v_gene	j_gene	abundance	CDR3aa	CDR3nt
NA	TRBV9	TRBJ2-5	NA	CASSAHVGGSGETQYF	TGTGCCAGCAGCGCTCACGTAGGGGGATCCGGGGAGACCCAGTACTTC
NA	TRBV24-1	TRBJ1-5	NA	CATSDADTNQPQHF	TGTGCCACCAGTGATGCGGACACCAATCAGCCCCAGCATTTT
NA	TRBV6-2/TRBV6-3	TRBJ2-3	NA	CASSRLYTDTQYF	TGTGCCAGCAGTCGCCTATACACAGATACGCAGTATTTT
NA	TRBV28	TRBJ1-5	once	CASSLLNQPQHF	TGTGCCAGCAGTTTACTCAATCAGCCCCAGCATTTT
NA	TRBV6-5	TRBJ2-7	NA	CASSYPGGYEQYF	TGTGCCAGCAGTTACCCCGGGGGCTACGAGCAGTACTTC
NA	TRBV30	TRBJ2-7	NA	CAWSVLEGLSYEQYF	TGTGCCTGGAGTGTACTTGAAGGACTCTCCTACGAGCAGTACTTC
NA	TRBV5-3	TRBJ2-1	once	CARSLGSVGYNEQFF	TGTGCCAGAAGCCTCGGGTCGGTGGGCTACAATGAGCAGTTCTTC
NA	TRBV9	TRBJ2-5	NA	CASSPAGETQYF	TGTGCCAGCAGCCCCGCTGGGGAGACCCAGTACTTC
NA	TRBV7-2	TRBJ2-6	NA	CASSSPGRSGANVLTF	TGTGCCAGCAGCTCCCCAGGACGCTCTGGGGCCAACGTCCTGACTTTC
NA	TRBV4-1	TRBJ1-1	once	CASSLWGRKNTEAFF	TGCGCCAGCAGCCTATGGGGACGGAAGAACACTGAAGCTTTCTTT
NA	TRBV15	TRBJ1-5	NA	CATSRVGLNQPQHF	TGTGCCACCAGCAGAGTGGGACTTAATCAGCCCCAGCATTTT
NA	TRBV3-1/TRBV3-2	TRBJ1-4	NA	CASSLDSDYNEKLFF	TGTGCCAGCAGCCTCGACAGTGATTATAATGAAAAACTGTTTTTT
NA	TRBV7-3	TRBJ1-1	NA	CASSLRGHTEAFF	TGTGCCAGCAGCTTAAGGGGGCACACTGAAGCTTTCTTT
NA	TRBV5-1	TRBJ2-3	NA	CASSLDKRYTDTQYF	TGCGCCAGCAGCTTGGACAAACGATACACAGATACGCAGTATTTT
NA	TRBV6-5	TRBJ1-1	NA	CASNILGGGEAFF	TGTGCCAGCAACATTCTGGGGGGCGGTGAAGCTTTCTTT
NA	TRBV10-1	TRBJ2-7	NA	CASSETVATNEQYF	TGCGCCAGCAGTGAAACGGTAGCTACCAACGAGCAGTACTTC
NA	TRBV5-1	TRBJ1-6	NA	CASSLEWGRVASPLHF	TGCGCCAGCAGCTTGGAGTGGGGACGGGTAGCTTCACCCCTCCACTTT
NA	TRBV13	TRBJ2-7	NA	CASSPRDSSGEQYF	TGTGCCAGCAGCCCACGGGACTCTTCTGGAGAGCAGTACTTC
TRBD1	TRBV6-1	TRBJ1-1	NA	CASSEAGTGNTEAFF	TGTGCCAGCAGTGAAGCAGGGACAGGGAACACTGAAGCTTTCTTT
TRBD2	TRBV6-8	TRBJ2-3	NA	CATTTSGVADTQYF	TGTGCCACCACCACTAGCGGGGTGGCAGATACGCAGTATTTT
NA	TRBV12-3/TRBV12-4	TRBJ1-4	NA	CASSRQNNEKLFF	TGTGCCAGCAGTCGACAGAATAATGAAAAACTGTTTTTT
TRBD1	TRBV2	TRBJ2-7	NA	CASSRTGGIDEQYF	TGTGCCAGCAGTAGGACAGGGGGCATCGACGAGCAGTACTTC
TRBD1	TRBV7-2	TRBJ2-7	NA	CASSLVVQGASLYF	TGTGCCAGCAGCTTAGTAGTCCAGGGGGCGTCCCTGTACTTC
NA	TRBV18	TRBJ1-1	once	CASSPPGNTEAFF	TGTGCCAGCTCACCACCGGGGAACACTGAAGCTTTCTTT
NA	TRBV7-9	TRBJ2-1	NA	CASSSPHIDRSSYNEQFF	TGTGCCAGCAGCTCCCCCCATATTGACAGGAGCTCCTACAATGAGCAGTTCTTC
NA	TRBV6-5	TRBJ1-6	NA	CASSYSKGRTPLHF	TGTGCCAGCAGTTACTCGAAGGGCAGAACACCCCTCCACTTT
NA	TRBV5-1	TRBJ1-2	NA	CASRGDNNYGYTF	TGCGCCAGCCGAGGGGACAATAACTATGGCTACACCTTC
NA	TRBV7-8	TRBJ2-3	NA	CASSHHSTISPDTQYF	TGTGCCAGCAGCCACCACAGTACTATAAGCCCAGATACGCAGTATTTT
NA	TRBV2	TRBJ1-6	NA	CASSIQAGGNSPLHF	TGTGCCAGCAGCATACAGGCCGGGGGTAATTCACCCCTCCACTTT
NA	TRBV7-9	TRBJ2-7	few	CASSHRDSIYEQYF	TGTGCCAGCAGCCACCGGGACTCAATATACGAGCAGTACTTC
NA	TRBV5-1	TRBJ2-2	NA	CASTVTLNTGELFF	TGCGCCAGCACCGTCACACTGAACACCGGGGAGCTGTTTTTT
NA	TRBV19	TRBJ1-6	NA	CASSMDLGPLHF	TGTGCCAGTAGTATGGACCTGGGACCCCTCCACTTT
NA	TRBV25-1	TRBJ2-1	NA	CASSAGTSYNEQFF	TGTGCCAGCAGTGCGGGGACCAGCTACAATGAGCAGTTCTTC
NA	TRBV7-8	TRBJ1-2	NA	CASSLGGFSYGYTF	TGTGCCAGCAGCTTAGGGGGGTTCAGCTATGGCTACACCTTC
NA	TRBV7-8	TRBJ1-1	few	CASSLMGSGTEAFF	TGTGCCAGCAGCTTAATGGGGTCGGGAACTGAAGCTTTCTTT
TRBD1	TRBV29-1	TRBJ2-5	NA	CSVVIGDRDQETQYF	TGCAGCGTTGTGATCGGTGACAGGGACCAAGAGACCCAGTACTTC
TRBD1	TRBV5-4	TRBJ1-2	NA	CASSPGTDFNYGYTF	TGTGCCAGCAGCCCGGGGACAGATTTTAACTATGGCTACACCTTC
TRBD1	TRBV10-2	TRBJ1-3	NA	CARDRGNTIYF	TGCGCCAGGGACAGGGGAAACACCATATATTTT
TRBD1	TRBV5-4	TRBJ1-2	few	CASSFGTGANYGYTF	TGTGCCAGCAGCTTCGGGACAGGGGCTAACTATGGCTACACCTTC
NA	TRBV2	TRBJ2-1	NA	CASSLEGTFNNEQFF	TGTGCCAGCAGTCTGGAGGGGACTTTTAACAATGAGCAGTTCTTC
TRBD1	TRBV28	TRBJ2-1	once	CASLPPGTGGANEQFF	TGTGCCAGTCTACCCCCCGGGACAGGAGGGGCCAATGAGCAGTTCTTC
NA	TRBV19	TRBJ2-1	NA	CASSLGAGFDEQFF	TGTGCCAGTAGCCTCGGGGCTGGGTTCGATGAGCAGTTCTTC
NA	TRBV4-1	TRBJ1-4	NA	CASSQGAYEKLFF	TGCGCCAGCAGCCAGGGGGCCTATGAAAAACTGTTTTTT
TRBD2	TRBV10-1	TRBJ2-3	NA	CASSTIAGRTDTQYF	TGCGCCAGCAGTACCATAGCGGGGCGCACAGATACGCAGTATTTT
NA	TRBV6-5	TRBJ1-5	once	CASSSTAYQPQHF	TGTGCCAGCAGCTCGACGGCCTATCAGCCCCAGCATTTT
TRBD1	TRBV18	TRBJ1-4	NA	CASSRRTGGPHATNEKLFF	TGTGCCAGCTCACGGCGGACAGGGGGCCCCCACGCAACTAATGAAAAACTGTTTTTT
NA	TRBV7-9	TRBJ1-2	NA	CASSQSEGLEGYTF	TGTGCCAGCAGCCAGTCTGAGGGCCTTGAGGGCTACACCTTC
NA	TRBV6-5	TRBJ1-4	NA	CASSTRDGEKLFF	TGTGCCAGCAGCACGAGGGACGGAGAAAAACTGTTTTTT
NA	TRBV6-5	TRBJ2-7	NA	CASSHRDPYEQYF	TGTGCCAGCAGCCACAGGGATCCTTACGAGCAGTACTTC